This T cell receptor beta chain was sequenced in a study of shared clonotypes between healthy human individuals. Findings and caveats of the study: Roughly 5% of naive CD4 clonotypes were shared across several donors.

The protocol was immunoSEQ multiplex PCR, while the TCRdb copy is restricted to in-frame clones and leaves out a portion. The sample yields a few million clones, under 95% seen once. This clone was recorded once. Its antigen is undetermined. V lost 2 bases, J lost 9 bases, and 8 bases lay in between. In germline, CDR1 is MDHEN, CDR2 SYDVKM. The CDR3 length is 12 residues. The V gene is TRBV28, the J gene TRBJ2-1, with a possible D match to TRBD1 (5 bases). This receptor was taken from a man between 18 and 29 years old in good health. Some clones in this sample may be carry-over from other donors' samples. The specimen was naive CD4+ T cells from PBMCs. The subset is: CD45RA+ positively selected. Written as DNA, the CDR3 is TGTGCCAGCAGTTTACAGGGAAGTGAGCAGTTCTTC. Translated: CASSLQGSEQFF.